This T cell receptor beta chain was sequenced for a study of tumor-infiltrating lymphocytes in localized non-small cell lung cancer. Study-level results: Higher tumor T cell infiltration than in uninvolved lung was supported by TCRbeta sequencing.

Comments on this clone: Its specificity is unknown.

Libraries were prepared by immunoSEQ multiplex PCR; TCRdb keeps only in-frame clonotypes and omits some of them. The table records about 13,000 clones, approximately 79% of them present only once. Sequencing was done on a sample of lung tumor tissue. The sequence was obtained from a human donor with non-small cell lung cancer.

In nucleotides, the CDR3 is TGCAGCGTTCGGGCAACACGCTACGAGCAGTACTTC. Translation gives CSVRATRYEQYF. The V call is TRBV29-1, the J call TRBJ2-7; no clear D. The CDR3 totals 12 residues. Trimming stripped 5 bases from V and 3 bases from J, with 11 bases between. Germline assignment: CDR1 SQVTM and CDR2 ANQGSEA.